The T cell receptor beta chain under discussion was sequenced for a study of OX40 agonist ivuxolimab in advanced cancers. Overall study: Dose-escalation patients' cancers were hepatocellular carcinoma, melanoma, renal cell or head and neck cancer.

Sequenced by immunoSEQ multiplex PCR; TCRdb stores in-frame clones only, minus some. The table includes more than 45,000 clones, approximately 87% detected once. This CDR3 has 14 residues. CDR1 and CDR2 (germline): MNHNY, SVGAGI (reference sequence). The ends were cut back, 7 bases at V and 6 bases at J, with 18 bases in the middle. Notes on the study in general: Researchers report that CD8+ T cells had, on average, more expanded clones than CD4+.

Remarks on this clone: Its specificity is not known.

The V and J genes are TRBV6-6 and TRBJ1-1; a weak D match, TRBD1 (5 bases). The sequences come from CD4+ or CD8+ T cells sorted from blood, collected in a trial of the OX40 agonist ivuxolimab. The receptor's source is an adult with an advanced solid tumor such as melanoma, head and neck, liver or kidney cancer. The CDR3 is CASKGMGERAEAFF. The CDR3, as DNA: TGTGCCAGCAAAGGAATGGGGGAGAGGGCTGAAGCTTTCTTT.